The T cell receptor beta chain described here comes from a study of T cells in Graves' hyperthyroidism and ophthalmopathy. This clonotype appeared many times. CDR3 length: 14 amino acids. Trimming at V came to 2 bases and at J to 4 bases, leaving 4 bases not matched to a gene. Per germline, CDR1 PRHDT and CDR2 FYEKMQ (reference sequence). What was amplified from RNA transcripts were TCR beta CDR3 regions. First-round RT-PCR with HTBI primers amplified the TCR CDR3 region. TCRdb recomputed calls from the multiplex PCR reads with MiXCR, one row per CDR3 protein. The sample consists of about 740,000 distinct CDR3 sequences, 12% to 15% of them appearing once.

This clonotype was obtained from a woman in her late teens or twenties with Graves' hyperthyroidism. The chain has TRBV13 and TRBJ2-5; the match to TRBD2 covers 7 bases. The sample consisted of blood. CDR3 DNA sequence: TGTGCCAGCAGCTTAAAGACTAGCTTAGAGACCCAGTACTTC. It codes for CASSLKTSLETQYF.